Detailed here is one TCR beta chain. This sample is part of a study of cytomegalovirus exposure and HLA in healthy donors. PCR employed 60 Vbeta and 13 Jbeta primers. Generated by immunoSEQ multiplex PCR, the TCRdb table keeps only in-frame clones and is missing some. The table lists about 170,000 clones, around 62% of them singletons. Germline V gene sequence: CDR1 SNHLY, CDR2 FYNNEI. CDR3 length equals 16 residues. Trimming cost V 6 bases and J 7 bases; bases outside gene matches: 10. The TCR originated in a man aged 40-49 years in good health and CMV-seronegative. The chain has TRBV2 and TRBJ2-5; TRBD2 matches 14 bases. The source material was PBMCs. The CDR3 bases are TGTGCCAGCAGCATGGGACTAGCGGGGGCTGGGGGGACCCAGTACTTC. This translates into CASSMGLAGAGGTQYF.